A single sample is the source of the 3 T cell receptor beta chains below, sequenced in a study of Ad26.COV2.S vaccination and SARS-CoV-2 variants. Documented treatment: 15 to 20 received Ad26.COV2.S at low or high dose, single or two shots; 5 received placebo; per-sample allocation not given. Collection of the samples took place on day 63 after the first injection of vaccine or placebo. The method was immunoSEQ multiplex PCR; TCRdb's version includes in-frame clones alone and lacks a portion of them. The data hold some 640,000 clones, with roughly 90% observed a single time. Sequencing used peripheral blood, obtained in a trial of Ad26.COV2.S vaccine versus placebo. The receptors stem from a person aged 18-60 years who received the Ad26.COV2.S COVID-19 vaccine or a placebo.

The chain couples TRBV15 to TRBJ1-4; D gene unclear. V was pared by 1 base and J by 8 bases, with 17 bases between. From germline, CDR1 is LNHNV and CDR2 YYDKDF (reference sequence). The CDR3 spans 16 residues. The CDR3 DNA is TGTGCCACCAGCAGAGGATACGAGTGGAACGGGGAAAAACTGTTTTTT. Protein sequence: CATSRGYEWNGEKLFF.

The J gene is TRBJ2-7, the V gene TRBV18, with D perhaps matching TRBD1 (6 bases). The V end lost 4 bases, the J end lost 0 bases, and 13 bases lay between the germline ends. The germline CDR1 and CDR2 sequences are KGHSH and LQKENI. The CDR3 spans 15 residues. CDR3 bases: TGTGCCAGCTCACGGTCAGGGACAAACTCCTACGAGCAGTACTTC. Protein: CASSRSGTNSYEQYF. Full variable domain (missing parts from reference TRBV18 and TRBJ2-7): NAGVMQNPRHLVRRRGQEARLRCSPMKGHSHVYWYRQLPEEGLKFMVYLQKENIIDESGMPKERFSAEFPKEGPSILRIQQVVRGDSAAYFCASSRSGTNSYEQYFGPGTRLTVT.

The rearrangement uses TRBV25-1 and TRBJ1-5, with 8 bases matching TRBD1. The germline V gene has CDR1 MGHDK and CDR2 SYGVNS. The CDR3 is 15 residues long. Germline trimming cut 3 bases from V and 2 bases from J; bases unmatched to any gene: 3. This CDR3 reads CASSESGGGNQPQHF. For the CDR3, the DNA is TGTGCCAGCAGTGAGTCAGGGGGCGGCAATCAGCCCCAGCATTTT.